The present entry profiles one TCR beta chain with its context. Its antigen has not been determined. It has no much larger one-base neighbor in the sample; base qualities were not kept. Using the deep immunoSEQ assay, TCR CDR3 regions were amplified from genomic DNA by multiplex PCR. Extracted genomic DNA from each cell subset was distributed evenly across all wells of several immunoSEQ 96-well plates, and each plate was treated as a replicate. For sorted subsets, around 200 ng genomic DNA, equal to tens of thousands of T cell genomes, was loaded into each replicate PCR. The purified libraries were quantified using a Qubit 3.0 fluorometer, sized with a Bioanalyzer 2100, and then quantified again using the KAPA Library Quantification kit. Every immunoSEQ 96-well plate was sequenced on a dedicated single-read 150-cycle Illumina NextSeq 550 flow cell. Per the original workflow: Because only junctional sequences without quality scores were contained in the immunoSEQ output, filtering matching that applied to full-length reads could not be performed. To assign V/J genes and CDR3, sequences were annotated against IMGT germline references using PyIR, a Python wrapper for IgBLAST v1.9. Reads with weak V/J assignments (E-value above 1e-6), missing CDR3, stop codons, out-of-frame junctions, or ambiguous translated residues were removed. V3J clonotypes were defined by identical inferred V gene, J gene, and CDR3 amino acid sequence. Percentage overlap between repertoires was calculated by dividing the number of shared unique clonotypes by the size of the smaller repertoire. RTK rarefaction, the Chao1 estimator, and Recon v2.1 estimates of unobserved clonotypes were used to assess repertoire richness. OLGA was used to compute generation probabilities for all TCRbeta clonotypes that the gDNA method yielded from several donors. TCRdb carries this immuneACCESS record with in-frame sequences only. Its versions omit some clonotypes, under half of them owing to an unresolved V gene in the studies checked, with the rest unexplained. V and J calls and clone size are copied from that table; D and trimming were computed from the DNA. The sample yields some 2,500,000 clones; just under 95% were counted once. The ten biggest clones cover about 0.36% of the sample.

This entry belongs to a study of shared clonotypes between healthy human individuals (dated by TCRdb to the early 2020s). In terms of the full investigation: A couple of women and a few men aged 18 to 49 years were included in the cohort. Per donor, three plates each were used for CD4 naive and CD4 memory, two for CD8 naive, and one for CD8 memory. Blood TCR repertoires of five healthy adults were deeply sequenced to estimate repertoire size and the extent of clonotype sharing between individuals. Different laboratories and diverse techniques were used to prepare libraries and sequence TCR repertoires, to increase sequencing depth and limit assay-specific biases. Between about 0.94 and 10 billion PBMCs per donor were obtained by leukapheresis. What the authors observed across the whole study: Sampling was restricted to blood, and TCR repertoires in tissues likely differ from the TCR repertoires found in blood. Clonotypes shared by all four sorted-subset donors showed higher generation probabilities than non-shared clonotypes. Pairwise subsampling indicated that sequencing depth was expected to affect the degree of clonotype sharing among donors. Larger estimated clonotype richness was generally found for naive subsets than for memory subsets. Incomplete sequencing was indicated by rarefaction of sorted-subset datasets, despite the large sequencing depth. When a handful of donors were compared, the shared fraction of clonotypes was about 5% for naive CD4, less than 4% for naive CD8, 2% to 2.5% for memory CD4, and 0.35% to 0.4% for memory CD8. The genetic and exposure-history diversity represented was limited by the small number of donors.

Healthy HIV-negative adults with no recently reported acute infections or vaccinations were included as donors. Every donor was a Caucasian adult living in Nashville, Tennessee, USA. CD4+ T cells were enriched by magnetic negative selection, after which naive cells were positively selected on CD45RA and the negative fraction was taken as the memory subset. After blood collection by leukapheresis, PBMCs were isolated using Ficoll-Histopaque density gradient centrifugation and then cryopreserved in the vapor phase of liquid nitrogen. Analytical flow cytometry was used to check the purity and quantity of each magnetically sorted T cell population. Genomic DNA was isolated from each sorted fraction and quantified by UV absorbance on a Nanodrop 2000c. Sequences MGHRA (CDR1) and YSYEKL (CDR2) are obtained from the germline V gene. V is shortened by 4 bases, J by 12 bases, and the region joining them spans 22 bases. The CDR3, from cysteine to phenylalanine, totals 15 residues. This entry keeps only the CDR3 DNA: 45 bases, framed from base 1.

The V gene is TRBV4-1 and the J gene is TRBJ2-1; the D element might be TRBD1 or TRBD2, as each aligns at 5 bases. Sequencing used naive CD4+ T cells from PBMCs. The cell subset or site label on this specimen signifies: CD45RA+ positively selected. The TCR comes from a young man in good health. Some clones in this sample may be carry-over from other donors' samples. CDR3 reads: CASSPPPGPRAGQFF. The nucleotide sequence reads TGCGCCAGCAGCCCCCCCCCGGGACCCCGTGCCGGGCAGTTCTTC.